This T cell receptor (beta chain) was found in a study of T cell repertoires in cytomegalovirus infection. Study-level findings and limits: Dominant in the ex vivo response were TCR beta clonotypes restricted by HLA-C and specific for CMV.

Germline lookup yields CDR1 SGDLS and CDR2 YYNGEE. The CDR3 consists of 15 residues. V dropped 4 bases and J dropped 4; count of bases not matched to a gene: 9. This clonotype has more than one count but fewer than ten. The antigen is unknown. TCRdb processed the reads anew with MiXCR; each CDR3 protein has one entry. The sample contains 400,000 to 550,000 distinct CDR3 sequences, around 10% of which appear only once. The TCR comes from a human donor in good health (CMV status not recorded). Some clones in this sample may be carry-over from other donors' samples. The chain links TRBV9 to TRBJ2-5; 8 bases map to TRBD1. The sequenced sample consisted of PBMCs. CDR3 nucleotide sequence: TGTGCCAGCAGCTCGACAGGGGCGGTTGGAGAGACCCAGTACTTC. It yields the protein CASSSTGAVGETQYF.